This T cell receptor (beta chain) was profiled in a study of shared clonotypes between healthy human individuals. V lost 1 base to trimming and J lost 7 bases, with 16 bases between them. This CDR3 comprises 16 residues. Per the germline V gene, CDR1 is SEHNR and CDR2 is FQNEAQ (reference sequence). CD45RA+ naive and CD45RA-negative memory subsets were separated from CD4+ cells. Researchers divided each subset's genomic DNA evenly across several immunoSEQ plates. Sequencing used immunoSEQ multiplex PCR; TCRdb keeps in-frame clones, though not all of them. The sample holds 2 million to 2.5 million clones, 93% seen once.

The clonotype was recovered from a man in his late teens or twenties in good health. Some clones in this sample may be carry-over from other donors' samples. The rearrangement links TRBV7-9 to TRBJ1-4; D gene ambiguous. The sequencing input was naive CD4+ T cells from PBMCs. Subset specified: CD45RA+ positively selected. The CDR3: CASSLGLSGRGEKLFF. CDR3 sequence (DNA): TGTGCCAGCAGCTTAGGCTTATCTGGTCGTGGTGAAAAACTGTTTTTT.